This entry features one T cell receptor beta chain sequence. There are many counts of this clonotype. Which antigen it targets is not known. Per-base quality was not reported, and no clone a single base away is much larger than it. This entry is derived from a study of T cell repertoires in cytomegalovirus infection (dated 2019 in TCRdb). Regarding the research as a whole: The HLA type of each donor mattered for the analysis, because public TCR beta signatures pointed to carriage of CMV infection along with the matching HLA type.

The study at large found these results: In both this cohort and an independent roughly 350-donor cohort, the cumulative frequency of public TCR beta family members distinguished carriers of CMV infection plus the relevant HLA type. The ex vivo response was dominated by HLA-C-restricted CMV-specific TCR beta clonotypes, which also provided the single most frequent clonotype in two of eight donors.

For CDR1 and CDR2, the germline V gene (reference sequence) lists SEHNR and FQNEAQ. V and J are truncated by 10 bases and 8 bases respectively, leaving an intervening sequence of 17 bases. The CDR3 contains 13 residues, cysteine and phenylalanine counted. Of the read, only the CDR3 DNA is kept; its 39 bases are in frame from base 1. Sequencing took place on an Illumina HiSeq 1500. In TCRdb, the public reads were trimmed at Q25 with fastp and aligned with MiXCR, with productive beta chains retained. Each CDR3 protein gets just one entry, which takes the most common genes and DNA from the rows behind it. A total of almost 550,000 distinct CDR3 sequences appear in this sample, more than 15% of them only once. The top ten hold roughly a quarter of the sample.

The sequencing input was CD8+ T cells from PBMCs. The origin of this receptor is a human donor in good health (CMV status not recorded). Some clones in this sample may be carry-over from other donors' samples. The chain links TRBV7-9 with TRBJ1-4; possibly the D gene is TRBD1, per 5 matching bases. The DNA sequence is TGTGCCACTTCGGCCTCAGGGAGAGAAAAACTGTTTTTT. Translated, it gives CATSASGREKLFF.